Listed here are 21 T cell receptor beta chains from one sample, sequenced in a study of beta chain features in type 1 diabetes. Of the isolated RNA, all was reverse transcribed, and so the sequenced material was expressed TCRB transcripts. Some clones are missing from TCRdb's copy, which holds only in-frame ones; the method was immunoSEQ multiplex PCR. The table includes 600,000 to 650,000 clones, less than 20% detected once. What was sequenced was naive CD4+ T cells from blood. These receptor sequences come from a man aged 18 to 29 in good health.

V and J are TRBV7-2 and TRBJ1-4; D remains unclear. The CDR3 length is 14 residues. Deletions cut 1 base from V and 12 bases from J, with 15 bases between. Per germline, CDR1 SGHTA and CDR2 FQGNSA. The CDR3 coding sequence is TGTGCCAGCAGCTTAGAGCCCCCACCAGAGGAACTGTTTTTT. It specifies CASSLEPPPEELFF. Variable domain in full (rest from reference TRBV7-2 and TRBJ1-4): GAGVSQSPSNKVTEKGKDVELRCDPISGHTALYWYRQSLGQGLEFLIYFQGNSAPDKSGLPSDRFSAERTGGSVSTLTIQRTQQEDSAVYLCASSLEPPPEELFFGSGTQLSVL.

A few counts support this clone. This chain joins TRBV7-3 and TRBJ1-1; no reliable D call. CDR3 length equals 14 residues. Trimming left V 5 bases short and J 8 bases short, with 18 bases between. CDR1 and CDR2 (germline): SGHTA, FQGTGA. CDR3 nucleotides: TGTGCCAGCAGCAACGGATTTTCGCAATCGGAAGCTTTCTTT. Translation gives CASSNGFSQSEAFF.

As concerns this clone: Other nucleotide sequences in the sample specify the same CDR3. The V gene is TRBV5-1, the J gene TRBJ1-2; D uncertain. Germline loops: CDR1 SGHRS, CDR2 YFSETQ. CDR3 length: 13 amino acids. V lost 0 bases to trimming and J lost 4 bases, with 7 bases between them. CDR3 region: CASSLEGSYGYTF. In nucleotides, the CDR3 is TGCGCCAGCAGCTTGGAGGGAAGCTATGGCTACACCTTC.

The rearrangement uses TRBV21-1 and TRBJ2-4; the D call in the table, TRBD1, was not verified against the DNA. TRBV21-1 is listed as a pseudogene. The CDR3 runs to 15 residues. CDR3 amino acids: CASSSRGLVKNIQYF. DNA of the CDR3: TGTGCCAGCAGCAGTAGGGGTTTGGTAAAAAACATTCAGTACTTC.

The V call is TRBV6-5, the J call TRBJ1-3, with D possibly matching TRBD1 (6 bases). The CDR3 is 15 amino acids. CDR1 is MNHEY, CDR2 SVGAGI, per germline. V lost 5 bases, J lost 3 bases, and 14 bases lay in between. This CDR3 is CASSPTGSGGNTIYF. The CDR3 DNA reads TGTGCCAGCAGTCCCACAGGGAGTGGTGGAAACACCATATATTTT.

In this sample, this clone turned up a few times. This chain joins TRBV4-1 and TRBJ2-7, with D maybe TRBD2 (5 bases). V was clipped by 1 base and J by 2 bases, with 12 bases between them. This CDR3 spans 15 amino acids. Germline V gene data show CDR1 as MGHRA and CDR2 as YSYEKL. The CDR3 loop reads CASSQAGVPTYEQYF. The CDR3 region has the DNA TGCGCCAGCAGCCAAGCCGGGGTCCCCACCTACGAGCAGTACTTC.

The table lists this clone with a few counts. V usage is TRBV12-5 and J usage is TRBJ2-2; tentative D call: TRBD1 (6 bases). Germline V gene data show CDR1 as LGHNT and CDR2 as FRNRAP. CDR3 length: 15 residues. V was trimmed by 5 bases and J by 1 base, leaving 11 bases between them. The CDR3 here is CASGTDRMNTGELFF. The CDR3 region has the DNA TGTGCTAGTGGTACCGACAGGATGAACACCGGGGAGCTGTTTTTT.

The CDR3 is CAITGASSGNTIYF. The CDR3 DNA sequence: TGTGCCATCACGGGGGCCAGCTCTGGAAACACCATATATTTT. This rearrangement joins TRBV10-3 to TRBJ1-3; weak D call: TRBD1 (6 bases). V lost 7 bases and J 0 bases, leaving 10 bases between the germline ends. This CDR3 has 14 residues. The germline gives CDR1 ENHRY, CDR2 SYGVKD.

V is TRBV29-1 and J is TRBJ2-7; D is unclear. CDR3 length: 13 amino acids. The germline V gene has CDR1 SQVTM and CDR2 ANQGSEA. V was pared by 4 bases and J by 7 bases, with 17 bases between. As DNA, the CDR3 is TGCAGCGTTGTGTTCGTGACCTTGGGAGAGCAGTACTTC. It is translated as CSVVFVTLGEQYF.

The chain has TRBV6-5 and TRBJ1-2, with TRBD1 matching 9 bases. The J segment lost 2 bases and the V segment lost 6 bases, leaving 7 bases of the junction unmatched. The CDR3 covers 15 residues. Germline lookup yields CDR1 MNHEY and CDR2 SVGAGI. CDR3: CASRPMTGGNYGYTF. In nucleotides, the CDR3 is TGTGCCAGCAGACCCATGACAGGGGGAAACTATGGCTACACCTTC.

This clone was counted a few times. The chain employs TRBV9 and TRBJ1-2; 7 bases match TRBD1. V shed 0 bases and J 6 bases; nucleotides not matched to a gene: 11. The CDR3 contains 16 residues. Germline V gene lookup returns CDR1 SGDLS and CDR2 YYNGEE. Written as DNA, the CDR3 is TGTGCCAGCAGCGTAGCGCAGGGGGGAATGAAGAATGGCTACACCTTC. Its protein is CASSVAQGGMKNGYTF.

The chain links TRBV14 to TRBJ2-5; no reliable D call. The CDR3 extends over 15 amino acids. V was cut by 1 base and J by 2 bases, with 11 bases left in between. The V gene's germline CDR1 is SGHDN and CDR2 FVKESK. DNA of the CDR3: TGTGCCAGCAGCCAAGCTTTTGGCAGACAAGAGACCCAGTACTTC. Translated: CASSQAFGRQETQYF. Drawing the rest from reference TRBV14 and TRBJ2-5, the complete variable domain is EAGVTQFPSHSVIEKGQTVTLRCDPISGHDNLYWYRRVMGKEIKFLLHFVKESKQDESGMPNNRFLAERTGGTYSTLKVQPAELEDSGVYFCASSQAFGRQETQYFGPGTRLLVL.

This clone was recorded only once. V and J are TRBV7-9 and TRBJ1-6, with no clear D. The CDR3 totals 14 residues. The ends were cut back, 10 bases at V and 6 bases at J, with 16 bases in the middle. Germline V gene sequence: CDR1 SEHNR, CDR2 FQNEAQ (reference sequence). The CDR3 nucleotides are TGTGCCACCCCCAGGCAGGATAGTAATTCACCCCTCCACTTT. Translation: CATPRQDSNSPLHF.

The sample holds a few counts of this clone. Other DNA sequences within the sample encode an identical CDR3. V gene TRBV18 combines with J gene TRBJ1-1; weak D call: TRBD1 (6 bases). CDR1 is KGHSH and CDR2 is LQKENI in the germline V gene. The V gene lost 3 bases and the J gene lost 0 bases, with 8 bases spanning the gap. CDR3 size: 14 residues. The CDR3 DNA reads as TGTGCCAGCTCACCTGACAGGATGAACACTGAAGCTTTCTTT. Translating it yields CASSPDRMNTEAFF.

This clone was picked up a small number of times. V usage is TRBV7-2 and J usage is TRBJ2-5; D is tentatively TRBD1 or TRBD2 (5 bases each). V was cut by 5 bases and J by 4 bases, with 23 bases left in between. The CDR3 covers 17 residues. Germline CDR1 and CDR2: SGHTA and FQGNSA. Here the CDR3 reads CASSPLGSQGRAETQYF. CDR3 DNA: TGTGCCAGCAGCCCTCTGGGTTCGCAGGGACGGGCAGAGACCCAGTACTTC.

In this sample, this clone turned up a few times. The CDR3 sequence: CASSTRLAGAADTQYF. The CDR3 DNA reads TGTGCCAGCAGCACGAGACTAGCGGGAGCGGCAGATACGCAGTATTTT. This chain uses TRBV7-2 with TRBJ2-3; 12 bases align to TRBD2. Unmatched junction bases numbered 7, after V lost 5 bases and J lost 4 bases. This CDR3 region has 16 residues. The germline V gene has CDR1 SGHTA and CDR2 FQGNSA.

On this clone: This CDR3 is also generated by other DNA sequences in the sample. The chain recombines TRBV29-1 with TRBJ2-7, with TRBD1 matching over 10 bases. The CDR3 length is 12 residues. V gave up 7 bases and J gave up 4 bases; unmatched junction bases: 4. Germline loops: CDR1 SQVTM, CDR2 ANQGSEA. CDR3 in DNA: TGCAGCGCCGGGACAGGGGTTTACGAGCAGTACTTC. Translation gives CSAGTGVYEQYF.

This clone was seen more than once but under ten times. The rearrangement joins TRBV7-3 to TRBJ2-3, with TRBD2 matching over 8 bases. V was pared by 2 bases and J by 4 bases, with 11 bases of the junction left unmatched. The CDR3 runs to 17 residues. The germline V gene encodes CDR1 SGHTA and CDR2 FQGTGA. CDR3 sequence reads: CASSLGPGLGTADTQYF. CDR3 DNA: TGTGCCAGCAGCTTAGGGCCGGGACTAGGTACGGCAGATACGCAGTATTTT.

This clone has more than one count but fewer than ten. The gene calls are TRBV7-9 and TRBJ2-7, with D unclear. The CDR3 totals 16 residues. Trimming stripped 5 bases from V and 0 bases from J, with 17 bases between. The germline gives CDR1 SEHNR, CDR2 FQNEAQ (reference sequence). The CDR3 protein is CASSEEWAKLSYEQYF. In nucleotides, the CDR3 is TGTGCCAGCAGCGAGGAGTGGGCGAAACTCTCCTACGAGCAGTACTTC.

The rearrangement links TRBV19 to TRBJ1-1; D gene ambiguous. The V and J ends lost 8 bases and 0 bases respectively, with 10 bases between them. From germline, CDR1 is LNHDA and CDR2 SQIVND (reference sequence). The CDR3 runs 13 residues. CDR3 protein: CASAGVLNTEAFF. In nucleotides, the CDR3 is TGTGCCAGTGCCGGGGTCTTGAACACTGAAGCTTTCTTT.

The chain is built from TRBV28 and TRBJ2-5; unclear D gene. This CDR3 contains 11 residues. V was trimmed by 6 bases and J by 4 bases, leaving 6 bases between them. Germline CDR1 and CDR2: MDHEN and SYDVKM. CDR3 in amino acids: CASRRIETQYF. The CDR3 DNA reads TGTGCCAGCAGGAGAATAGAGACCCAGTACTTC.